This is a list of T cell receptor beta chains from one sample in a study of blood T cell repertoires in COVID-19. Here immunoSEQ multiplex PCR was the method, and the copy in TCRdb shows in-frame clones only, minus some. The sample lists 230,000 or so clones, 84% occurring once. The specimen sequenced was peripheral blood. The source is a man between 35 and 55 years old who had recovered from COVID-19. CDR3s leave out the opening cysteine and the closing phenylalanine or tryptophan.

v_gene	j_gene	CDR3aa
TRBV6-5	TRBJ1-5	ASRDLQGVQPQH
TRBV7-2	TRBJ2-5	ASSLWGGPDQETQY
TRBV5-6	TRBJ2-2	ASSPYSGELF
TRBV6-4	TRBJ2-1	ASRGGQNEQF
TRBV2	TRBJ2-1	ASSDSGSGMTGQF
TRBV23-1	TRBJ1-4	ASSQSGLWGPFNEKLF
TRBV29-1	TRBJ2-7	SVDTGYEQY
TRBV6-2/TRBV6-3	TRBJ1-5	ASSSRPDDSLSNQPQH
TRBV15	TRBJ2-1	ATSSYGGNEQF
TRBV6-6	TRBJ1-6	ASSWGDGVGSPLH
TRBV7-2	TRBJ2-7	ASSFRTGETYEQY
TRBV11-3	TRBJ2-7	ASSPGLYEQY
TRBV30	TRBJ2-3	AWSVGAGGRDTQY
TRBV7-2	TRBJ2-7	ASSSSIGSSYEQY
TRBV5-1	TRBJ2-7	ASSPEGFGDEQY
TRBV9	TRBJ2-7	ASSVVLNYEQY
TRBV5-1	TRBJ1-3	ASSLGDSRSGNTIY